Below are 26 T cell receptor beta chains sequenced from a single sample in a study of T cell clones after liver transplantation (dated by TCRdb to 2018 to 2020). The method behind the library was the immunoSEQ multiplex PCR assay. Not all clones reach the TCRdb copy of this immuneACCESS table, which keeps in-frame sequences only. Checked studies attribute under half of the gap to unresolved V genes and leave the rest unexplained. This sample gives roughly 80,000 clones in total; roughly 80% of them show up just once. Together, the top ten hold roughly 2.8% of the sample. The starting material was CD4+ T cells from blood, obtained at the 22-month timepoint. Receptors were obtained from a human patient who received a liver transplant. In transplant recipients, some T cells may be of donor rather than host origin.

This sequence joins TRBV19 and TRBJ2-3; no definite D call. Trimming stripped 3 bases from V and 2 bases from J, with 9 bases between. The CDR3 has 14 residues. CDR1 is LNHDA, CDR2 SQIVND, per germline (reference sequence). CDR3 sequence (DNA): TGTGCCAGTAGTATTGATTTTTCCACAGATACGCAGTATTTT. Protein: CASSIDFSTDTQYF. The full variable domain, rest sourced from reference TRBV19 and TRBJ2-3, is DGGITQSPKYLFRKEGQNVTLSCEQNLNHDAMYWYRQDPGQGLRLIYYSQIVNDFQKGDIAEGYSVSREKKESFPLTVTSAQKNPTAFYLCASSIDFSTDTQYFGPGTRLTVL.

This CDR3 reads CASSFGVGNTEAFF. CDR3 coding DNA: TGTGCCAGCAGCTTTGGGGTCGGGAACACTGAAGCTTTCTTT. The chain is built from TRBV5-4 and TRBJ1-1; D unclear. Trimming left V 2 bases short and J 1 base short, with 9 bases between. CDR1 SGHNT and CDR2 YYREEE come from the germline V gene (reference sequence). The CDR3 sequence is 14 residues long.

This chain connects TRBV9 to TRBJ2-1, with D unresolved. V was shortened by 2 bases and J by 4 bases, with 13 bases between the two germline ends. CDR1 is SGDLS, CDR2 YYNGEE, per germline. The CDR3 extends over 15 amino acids. CDR3 sequence reads: CASSVSEAWYNEQFF. Written as DNA, the CDR3 is TGTGCCAGCAGCGTCTCTGAGGCATGGTACAATGAGCAGTTCTTC.

This clone was observed many times. The J gene is TRBJ2-7, the V gene TRBV7-2; D possibly uses TRBD1 or TRBD2 (7 bases each). The CDR3 runs 15 residues. The V end lost 5 bases, the J end lost 4 bases, and 18 bases lay between the germline ends. Germline V lookup: CDR1 SGHTA, CDR2 FQGNSA. The CDR3 nucleotides are TGTGCCAGCAGCCCCGGGGGGACAGAAGCTTACGAGCAGTACTTC. Translating it yields CASSPGGTEAYEQYF.

The V and J genes are TRBV5-1 and TRBJ1-2, with D tentatively TRBD1 (5 bases). V lost 4 bases and J 1 base, leaving 8 bases between the germline ends. CDR3 size: 13 residues. The germline V gene has CDR1 SGHRS and CDR2 YFSETQ. The CDR3 is CASSHDSNYGYTF. The DNA for the CDR3 is TGCGCCAGCAGCCATGACAGTAACTATGGCTACACCTTC. The variable domain in full, with the rest retrieved from reference TRBV5-1 and TRBJ1-2, is KAGVTQTPRYLIKTRGQQVTLSCSPISGHRSVSWYQQTPGQGLQFLFEYFSETQRNKGNFPGRFSGRQFSNSRSEMNVSTLELGDSALYLCASSHDSNYGYTFGSGTRLTVV.

The chain is built from TRBV27 and TRBJ2-1; no definite D call. Germline V gene sequence: CDR1 MNHEY, CDR2 SMNVEV (reference sequence). Trimming cost V 1 base and J 0 bases, with 4 bases left between them. The CDR3 is 14 residues long. This CDR3 reads CASSLYPSYNEQFF. DNA of the CDR3: TGTGCCAGCAGTTTATATCCCTCCTACAATGAGCAGTTCTTC.

The chain is built from TRBV14 and TRBJ2-4; D is unclear. Trimming cost V 1 base and J 5 bases, with 9 bases left between them. CDR1 is SGHDN and CDR2 is FVKESK in the germline V gene. CDR3 length: 14 residues. This CDR3 is CASSQVGLQNIQYF. DNA for the CDR3: TGTGCCAGCAGCCAAGTAGGGCTTCAAAACATTCAGTACTTC.

The gene calls are TRBV4-2 and TRBJ2-7; 7 bases are a match to TRBD1. CDR3 length: 20 residues. CDR1 LGHNA and CDR2 YNFKEQ come from the germline V gene. Trimming at V came to 2 bases and at J to 2 bases, leaving 21 bases not matched to a gene. The CDR3, as DNA: TGTGCCAGCAGCCAACAAATGACAGGGTTTTCGGCGGAGTCCACCTACGAGCAGTACTTC. This translates into CASSQQMTGFSAESTYEQYF.

The chain carries TRBV9 and TRBJ2-5; D unclear. CDR1 is SGDLS and CDR2 is YYNGEE in the germline V gene. The CDR3 totals 15 residues. Trimming pared 3 bases from V and 2 bases from J, leaving 14 bases between. The CDR3 coding sequence is TGTGCCAGCAGCGCCGGGTGGGTAGAGCAAGAGACCCAGTACTTC. Translation: CASSAGWVEQETQYF.

This clone came up once. The gene calls are TRBV6-5 and TRBJ2-1, with D possibly TRBD2 on 7 matching bases. The length of the CDR3 is 13 residues. Per the germline V gene, CDR1 is MNHEY and CDR2 is SVGAGI. The V end lost 8 bases, the J end lost 8 bases, and 16 bases lay between the germline ends. The CDR3, as DNA: TGTGCCAGCTGTCGGGGGGCGGCCGATGAGCAGTTCTTC. As protein: CASCRGAADEQFF.

This clone was detected once. The chain has TRBV5-1 and TRBJ2-7; 7 nucleotides line up with TRBD1. J lost 2 bases, V lost 2 bases, and 10 bases had no gene match. Germline assignment: CDR1 SGHRS and CDR2 YFSETQ. The CDR3 contains 16 residues. CDR3 nucleotide sequence: TGCGCCAGCAGCTTTACCTCGGGACAGATTACCTACGAGCAGTACTTC. The encoded protein is CASSFTSGQITYEQYF. Looking up the rest from reference TRBV5-1 and TRBJ2-7 gives the full variable domain: KAGVTQTPRYLIKTRGQQVTLSCSPISGHRSVSWYQQTPGQGLQFLFEYFSETQRNKGNFPGRFSGRQFSNSRSEMNVSTLELGDSALYLCASSFTSGQITYEQYFGPGTRLTVT.

This clone was seen a single time. The CDR3 sequence: CASSQASAGANVLTF. CDR3 DNA sequence: TGTGCCAGCAGCCAAGCCTCAGCCGGGGCCAACGTCCTGACTTTC. The chain couples TRBV6-5 to TRBJ2-6; D ambiguous. The V gene's germline CDR1 is MNHEY and CDR2 SVGAGI. V was pared by 6 bases and J by 4 bases, with 13 bases between. The CDR3 has 15 residues.

The rearrangement joins TRBV7-2 to TRBJ2-2; D may be TRBD2 (6 bases). Per the germline V gene, CDR1 is SGHTA and CDR2 is FQGNSA. This CDR3 is built from 16 residues. V was clipped by 3 bases and J by 0 bases, with 11 bases between them. Here the CDR3 reads CASSFQPGANTGELFF. The CDR3 DNA sequence: TGTGCCAGCAGCTTCCAGCCGGGAGCGAACACCGGGGAGCTGTTTTTT. Supplemented by reference TRBV7-2 and TRBJ2-2, the full variable domain reads GAGVSQSPSNKVTEKGKDVELRCDPISGHTALYWYRQSLGQGLEFLIYFQGNSAPDKSGLPSDRFSAERTGGSVSTLTIQRTQQEDSAVYLCASSFQPGANTGELFFGEGSRLTVL.

CDR3 region: CSVAAVLGEKLFF. In nucleotides, the CDR3 is TGCAGCGTTGCAGCGGTCCTAGGGGAAAAACTGTTTTTT. This rearrangement joins TRBV29-1 to TRBJ1-4; no reliable D call. The CDR3 extends over 13 amino acids. The ends were cut back, 4 bases at V and 8 bases at J, with 14 bases in the middle. Per germline, CDR1 SQVTM and CDR2 ANQGSEA.

A few counts support this clone. The rearrangement joins TRBV29-1 to TRBJ1-2; 7 nucleotides line up with TRBD1. J lost 4 bases, V lost 0 bases, and 5 bases had no gene match. The germline gives CDR1 SQVTM, CDR2 ANQGSEA. This CDR3 has 14 residues. The CDR3 loop reads CSVEEGRGSYGYTF. The DNA of the CDR3 is TGCAGCGTTGAAGAAGGCAGGGGGTCCTATGGCTACACCTTC.

The genes are TRBV7-2 and TRBJ2-5; D may correspond to TRBD1 or TRBD2 (5 bases each). The CDR3 has 13 amino acids. Trimming cost V 0 bases and J 11 bases, with 13 bases left between them. CDR1 and CDR2 (germline): SGHTA, FQGNSA. The CDR3 sequence is CASSLARGGQQYF. CDR3 coding DNA: TGTGCCAGCAGCTTAGCTCGGGGTGGACAACAGTACTTC. The variable domain in full, completed from reference TRBV7-2 and TRBJ2-5, reads GAGVSQSPSNKVTEKGKDVELRCDPISGHTALYWYRQSLGQGLEFLIYFQGNSAPDKSGLPSDRFSAERTGGSVSTLTIQRTQQEDSAVYLCASSLARGGQQYFGPGTRLLVL.

The chain couples TRBV27 to TRBJ1-3; tentatively, D is TRBD1 (5 bases). The germline V and J ends were trimmed by 5 bases and 0 bases, with 14 bases remaining between them. Germline values: CDR1 MNHEY, CDR2 SMNVEV (reference sequence). The CDR3 totals 16 residues. The CDR3 loop reads CASSDRPGSSGNTIYF. The CDR3 DNA reads TGTGCCAGCAGTGACAGACCAGGATCCTCTGGAAACACCATATATTTT.

V usage is TRBV7-2 and J usage is TRBJ2-5; no clear D. Germline CDR1 SGHTA, CDR2 FQGNSA. This CDR3 region has 10 residues. Trimming removed 3 bases at V and 5 bases at J, with 1 base between. For the CDR3, the DNA is TGTGCCAGCAGCTTTGAGACCCAGTACTTC. Translated: CASSFETQYF. Filled out from reference TRBV7-2 and TRBJ2-5, the complete variable domain reads GAGVSQSPSNKVTEKGKDVELRCDPISGHTALYWYRQSLGQGLEFLIYFQGNSAPDKSGLPSDRFSAERTGGSVSTLTIQRTQQEDSAVYLCASSFETQYFGPGTRLLVL.

The V and J genes are TRBV4-2 and TRBJ2-3; TRBD2 matches 11 bases. The CDR3 has 16 amino acids. Germline CDR1 LGHNA, CDR2 YNFKEQ. J gave up 2 bases and V 5 bases, and 6 bases lay outside the gene matches. Written as DNA, the CDR3 is TGTGCCAGCAGCTCCCGACTAGCGGGGTCCACAGATACGCAGTATTTT. It codes for CASSSRLAGSTDTQYF.

The V gene is TRBV28, the J gene TRBJ1-5, with D possibly being TRBD1 (5 bases). Trimming cost V 5 bases and J 1 base, with 9 bases left between them. The CDR3 extends over 14 amino acids. Germline V gives CDR1 MDHEN, CDR2 SYDVKM. The CDR3 nucleotides are TGTGCCAGCAGTGGGGCGGGGAGCAATCAGCCCCAGCATTTT. It codes for CASSGAGSNQPQHF.

The chain carries TRBV19 and TRBJ2-7; TRBD1 is a possible D gene (6 bases). This CDR3 is 15 amino acids long. Germline loops: CDR1 LNHDA, CDR2 SQIVND (reference sequence). V was trimmed by 5 bases and J by 1 base, leaving 15 bases between them. The DNA for the CDR3 is TGTGCCAGTAGTGTGACAGGTCAACCGTCCTACGAGCAGTACTTC. Encoded protein: CASSVTGQPSYEQYF.

The V call is TRBV11-2, the J call TRBJ1-1; TRBD1 is a possible D gene (5 bases). CDR1 and CDR2 from the germline V gene are SGHAT and FQNNGV. Trimming shortened V by 1 base and J by 6 bases, and 12 bases separated the two germline ends. The CDR3 has 14 residues. The CDR3 region is CASSLGQWSAEAFF. In nucleotides, the CDR3 is TGTGCCAGCAGCTTAGGACAGTGGTCGGCTGAAGCTTTCTTT.

The chain carries TRBV2 and TRBJ2-3; 7 positions match TRBD2. The trim removed 3 bases at V and 9 bases at J, leaving 12 bases unmatched. The CDR3 covers 15 residues. Germline CDR1 reads SNHLY; CDR2 reads FYNNEI. CDR3 protein: CASSDVTGLKQTQYF. The CDR3 DNA follows: TGTGCCAGCAGTGATGTTACGGGACTAAAGCAGACGCAGTATTTT.

The gene calls are TRBV4-3 and TRBJ2-5; TRBD2 agrees at 14 bases. The V gene end was trimmed by 4 bases and the J gene end by 2 bases; junction bases not matched to a gene: 3. CDR3 length equals 16 residues. CDR1 LGHNA and CDR2 YSLEER come from the germline V gene. CDR3 sequence: CASSRTSGGFQETQYF. CDR3 nucleotides: TGCGCCAGCAGCCGGACTAGCGGGGGGTTTCAAGAGACCCAGTACTTC.

The chain is built from TRBV7-2 and TRBJ2-1, with 7 positions matching TRBD2. Germline CDR1 and CDR2: SGHTA and FQGNSA. The ends lost 0 bases at V and 4 bases at J; junction bases unmatched: 0. The CDR3 covers 14 residues. The CDR3 loop reads CASSLAGGYNEQFF. In DNA, the CDR3 is TGTGCCAGCAGCTTAGCGGGAGGGTACAATGAGCAGTTCTTC. The full variable domain, completed using reference TRBV7-2 and TRBJ2-1, is GAGVSQSPSNKVTEKGKDVELRCDPISGHTALYWYRQSLGQGLEFLIYFQGNSAPDKSGLPSDRFSAERTGGSVSTLTIQRTQQEDSAVYLCASSLAGGYNEQFFGPGTRLTVL.

The table lists this clone with a few counts. The chain combines TRBV5-1 with TRBJ1-1; D unresolved. The V gene lost 1 base and the J gene lost 3 bases, with 7 bases spanning the gap. Germline V gene lookup returns CDR1 SGHRS and CDR2 YFSETQ. This CDR3 is 13 amino acids long. CDR3 in DNA: TGCGCCAGCAGCTTGAGGGAGGACACTGAAGCTTTCTTT. Translating it yields CASSLREDTEAFF. Together with reference TRBV5-1 and TRBJ1-1, the CDR3 gives the full variable domain: KAGVTQTPRYLIKTRGQQVTLSCSPISGHRSVSWYQQTPGQGLQFLFEYFSETQRNKGNFPGRFSGRQFSNSRSEMNVSTLELGDSALYLCASSLREDTEAFFGQGTRLTVV.